This paragraph covers one T cell receptor beta chain sequence. Its antigen is undetermined. This entry is derived from a study of graft-versus-host responses after intestinal transplantation. V lost 0 bases and J lost 4; bases outside the gene matches: 9. This CDR3 spans 17 amino acids. CDR1 is SGHNT, CDR2 YYREEE, per germline (reference sequence). Study results and limitations: Recipient marrow contained GvH clones, some of which appeared first in ileum or blood.

The table came from immunoSEQ multiplex PCR; TCRdb's copy has only in-frame clones and leaves some out. The sample lists around 26,000 clones, roughly 94% occurring once. Here the sequenced sample was PBMCs, taken 156 days after intestinal transplant. The TCR was taken from a human patient who received an intestinal transplant, so some T cells may come from the graft donor. The chain employs TRBV5-4 and TRBJ1-1; 10 positions match TRBD1. CDR3 nucleotide sequence: TGTGCCAGCAGCTTGGGGGACAGGGGCGGATTGAGCACTGAAGCTTTCTTT. Translation: CASSLGDRGGLSTEAFF.